The T cell receptor (beta chain) under discussion was sequenced for a study of cytomegalovirus exposure and HLA in healthy donors. About the research overall: In a later analysis, the roughly 120 validation repertoires were reported to have used the same platform as the 600 to 800 first-cohort repertoires.

Profiling relied on immunoSEQ multiplex PCR, and the TCRdb table lists in-frame clones only, not all of them. The sample lists fewer than 200,000 clones, around 87% occurring once. Germline assignment: CDR1 SGHTS and CDR2 YDEGEE. V gave up 10 bases and J gave up 7 bases, with 21 bases separating them. The CDR3 is made up of 15 amino acids. General study findings and limits: In vitro work confirmed that three CMV-associated chains recognize CMV antigens. The finding came from a later analysis; first-cohort TCR clusters tended to co-occur in the roughly 110 validation repertoires. The study flagged 150 to 200 TCR beta chains as cytomegalovirus-associated.

On this clone itself: Its antigen is not known.

This sequence originates from a woman under 40 in good health and CMV-seronegative. The rearrangement uses TRBV5-8 and TRBJ1-6, with a possible D match to TRBD1 (6 bases). The source material was PBMCs. CDR3 sequence: CASLDGGGWNSPLHF. In nucleotides, the CDR3 is TGTGCCTCCTTAGATGGGGGCGGCTGGAATTCACCCCTCCACTTT.